The 24 T cell receptor beta chains given below trace back to one sample, sequenced in a study of blood T cell repertoires in COVID-19. Method: immunoSEQ multiplex PCR; TCRdb's copy keeps in-frame clones and lacks some. The top ten clones hold about 5.4% of a sample with 55,000 to 80,000 clones, 80% to 95% of them seen once. Sequenced: peripheral blood. The receptors originated from a human donor in a cohort sampled during active COVID-19.

This clone is a singleton in its sample. The gene calls are TRBV7-2 and TRBJ2-7; the D gene is possibly TRBD1 (7 bases). The V end was cut by 5 bases, the J end by 0 bases, with 11 bases between. In germline, CDR1 is SGHTA, CDR2 FQGNSA. This CDR3 is built from 14 residues. This CDR3 is CASSAGQTSYEQYF. As DNA, the CDR3 is TGTGCCAGCAGCGCGGGACAGACCTCCTACGAGCAGTACTTC. Looking up the rest from reference TRBV7-2 and TRBJ2-7 gives the full variable domain: GAGVSQSPSNKVTEKGKDVELRCDPISGHTALYWYRQSLGQGLEFLIYFQGNSAPDKSGLPSDRFSAERTGGSVSTLTIQRTQQEDSAVYLCASSAGQTSYEQYFGPGTRLTVT.

The chain employs TRBV19 and TRBJ2-7; TRBD2 aligns across 7 bases. With 5 bases clipped from V and 6 bases from J, the junction kept 16 bases outside the gene matches. Germline assignment: CDR1 LNHDA and CDR2 SQIVND (reference sequence). This CDR3 spans 16 amino acids. The CDR3 bases are TGTGCCAGTAGTCCTTCGTCGGGCGGGAGATCGGGCGAGCAGTACTTC. It is translated as CASSPSSGGRSGEQYF.

V and J are TRBV10-3 and TRBJ1-5; D is possibly TRBD1 (6 bases). Trimming left V 8 bases short and J 4 bases short, with 15 bases between. Germline V lookup: CDR1 ENHRY, CDR2 SYGVKD. The CDR3 runs 14 residues. The CDR3 DNA reads as TGTGCCATCTCCTCGGGGACAACAAATCAGCCCCAGCATTTT. The encoded protein is CAISSGTTNQPQHF.

This sequence joins TRBV7-9 and TRBJ2-3; 8 bases are shared with TRBD1. The CDR3 covers 16 residues. V lost 4 bases and J lost 4; bases outside the gene matches: 10. Germline V gene data show CDR1 as SEHNR and CDR2 as FQNEAQ (reference sequence). CDR3 loop: CASSSVGQGAADTQYF. As DNA, the CDR3 is TGTGCCAGCAGCTCCGTCGGACAGGGTGCCGCAGATACGCAGTATTTT.

The chain has TRBV6-1 and TRBJ1-2; D is unresolved. V was shortened by 3 bases and J by 2 bases, with 7 bases between the two germline ends. The CDR3 totals 13 residues. CDR1 and CDR2 from the germline V gene are MNHNS and SASEGT. CDR3 in DNA: TGTGCCAGCAGTGAGAGCCGAAACTATGGCTACACCTTC. Its translation: CASSESRNYGYTF.

J is TRBJ2-7 and V is TRBV7-8; 7 nucleotides align to TRBD2. Germline values: CDR1 SGHVS, CDR2 FQNEAQ. The CDR3 spans 15 residues. V gave up 2 bases and J gave up 0 bases; unmatched junction bases: 4. CDR3 bases: TGTGCCAGCAGCTTATGGAGGGACTACTCCTACGAGCAGTACTTC. This encodes CASSLWRDYSYEQYF. Full variable domain (outside the CDR3, taken from reference TRBV7-8 and TRBJ2-7): GAGVSQSPRYKVAKRGQDVALRCDPISGHVSLFWYQQALGQGPEFLTYFQNEAQLDKSGLPSDRFFAERPEGSVSTLKIQRTQQEDSAVYLCASSLWRDYSYEQYFGPGTRLTVT.

This clone was picked up one time. V and J are TRBV28 and TRBJ2-7, with D possibly being TRBD2 (6 bases). CDR1 MDHEN and CDR2 SYDVKM come from the germline V gene. The germline V and J ends were trimmed by 5 bases and 1 base, with 15 bases remaining between them. The CDR3 is 15 residues long. DNA for the CDR3: TGTGCCAGCAGTCGCGGGACTCCCCGTTCCTACGAGCAGTACTTC. Translating it yields CASSRGTPRSYEQYF.

This chain joins TRBV28 and TRBJ1-2; D might be TRBD1 (5 bases). This CDR3 comprises 15 residues. Germline V gene sequence: CDR1 MDHEN, CDR2 SYDVKM. Between the trimmed V and J ends, which lost 1 base and 8 bases, there was a span of 17 bases. The CDR3 DNA reads TGTGCCAGCAGTTTATACCCCCACGGGGGTGGAGGCTACACCTTC. Its protein is CASSLYPHGGGGYTF.

The V gene is TRBV4-2, the J gene TRBJ2-6, with D perhaps TRBD2 (6 bases). Trimming left V 3 bases short and J 0 bases short, with 6 bases between. The CDR3 covers 15 residues. CDR1 and CDR2 from the germline V gene are LGHNA and YNFKEQ. This chain's CDR3 is CASSQGGSGANVLTF. The CDR3, as DNA: TGTGCCAGCAGCCAGGGGGGCTCTGGGGCCAACGTCCTGACTTTC.

In its sample, this clone was seen once. The V gene is TRBV6-6, the J gene TRBJ1-1, with 7 bases lining up with TRBD1. V trimming: 10 bases; J trimming: 0 bases; junction bases outside the gene matches: 8. The CDR3 is 14 residues long. The germline gives CDR1 MNHNY, CDR2 SVGAGI (reference sequence). The CDR3, as DNA: TGTGCCACGAAATACGGACAGGTGAACACTGAAGCTTTCTTT. It yields the protein CATKYGQVNTEAFF.

This sequence joins TRBV28 and TRBJ2-7; 7 bases are a match to TRBD1. The CDR3 is made up of 14 amino acids. V lost 5 bases to trimming and J lost 4 bases; unmatched junction nucleotides: 8. The germline CDR1 and CDR2 sequences are MDHEN and SYDVKM. This CDR3 reads CASSPTGSPYEQYF. CDR3 DNA sequence: TGTGCCAGCAGTCCGACAGGGTCACCTTACGAGCAGTACTTC.

Only one count was recorded for this clone. This chain links TRBV9 with TRBJ1-2, with 9 bases identical to TRBD1. Germline loops: CDR1 SGDLS, CDR2 YYNGEE. The junction had 0 bases not matched to a gene; V was cut back by 0 bases and J by 6 bases. This CDR3 is built from 13 residues. CDR3 nucleotides: TGTGCCAGCAGCGTAGGGACAGGGGATGGCTACACCTTC. Translating gives CASSVGTGDGYTF.

This chain links TRBV10-1 with TRBJ2-3; the D gene is possibly TRBD2 (5 bases). CDR1 and CDR2 (germline): WNHNN, SYGVQD (reference sequence). This CDR3 has 14 amino acids. Trimming stripped 6 bases from V and 5 bases from J, with 15 bases between. The DNA of the CDR3 is TGCGCCAGCAGGCTTTCGGTAGCGCAAGATACGCAGTATTTT. Translating gives CASRLSVAQDTQYF.

The chain joins TRBV5-8 to TRBJ2-1; D is possibly TRBD2 (6 bases). Germline V gives CDR1 SGHTS, CDR2 YDEGEE. This CDR3 has 15 amino acids. The V and J ends lost 4 bases and 7 bases respectively, with 18 bases between them. CDR3 sequence (DNA): TGTGCCAGCAGCGGGCCTGGGATGGCGGGGAATGAGCAGTTCTTC. Encoded protein: CASSGPGMAGNEQFF.

V usage is TRBV18 and J usage is TRBJ2-3, with TRBD1 as a possible D gene (6 bases). The CDR3 runs to 14 residues. Deletions cut 3 bases from V and 1 base from J, with 8 bases between. The germline CDR1 and CDR2 sequences are KGHSH and LQKENI. For the CDR3, the DNA is TGTGCCAGCTCACCGAGACAGGGCACAGATACGCAGTATTTT. It specifies CASSPRQGTDTQYF.

This clone was picked up one time. The chain uses TRBV7-9 and TRBJ1-2; the D is unclear. Trimming cost V 5 bases and J 4 bases, with 20 bases left between them. Germline V gene sequence: CDR1 SEHNR, CDR2 FQNEAQ (reference sequence). CDR3 length equals 16 residues. CDR3 nucleotides: TGTGCCAGCAGCCCATCTGTCGGCCCCGGCGGCTATGGCTACACCTTC. Amino acid sequence: CASSPSVGPGGYGYTF.

The chain is built from TRBV7-2 and TRBJ1-1, with 12 nucleotides matching TRBD1. From germline, CDR1 is SGHTA and CDR2 FQGNSA. The CDR3 spans 14 residues. J gave up 7 bases and V 3 bases, and 3 bases lay outside the gene matches. CDR3 bases: TGTGCCAGCAGCTTGGGACAGGGGGCGGGTGAAGCTTTCTTT. As protein: CASSLGQGAGEAFF. Drawing the rest from reference TRBV7-2 and TRBJ1-1, the complete variable domain is GAGVSQSPSNKVTEKGKDVELRCDPISGHTALYWYRQSLGQGLEFLIYFQGNSAPDKSGLPSDRFSAERTGGSVSTLTIQRTQQEDSAVYLCASSLGQGAGEAFFGQGTRLTVV.

This chain connects TRBV5-1 to TRBJ2-1; D is ambiguous. Looked up from germline, CDR1 is SGHRS and CDR2 is YFSETQ. The CDR3 is 14 amino acids. V was shortened by 0 bases and J by 1 base, with 5 bases between the two germline ends. The CDR3 DNA sequence: TGCGCCAGCAGCTTGGGTGCGTCCTACAATGAGCAGTTCTTC. This translates into CASSLGASYNEQFF.

The chain is built from TRBV3-1 (or the pseudogene TRBV3-2) and TRBJ1-3; D gene ambiguous. The V end lost 2 bases, the J end lost 2 bases, and 4 bases lay between the germline ends. The germline V gene has CDR1 LGHDT and CDR2 YNNKEL (reference sequence). CDR3 length: 13 residues. The CDR3 loop reads CASSQTAGNTIYF. CDR3 nucleotides: TGTGCCAGCAGCCAAACAGCTGGAAACACCATATATTTT.

The chain employs TRBV12-3 or TRBV12-4 and TRBJ2-3, with TRBD1 matching 8 bases. V was clipped by 10 bases and J by 2 bases; unmatched bases: 5. This CDR3 has 13 amino acids. The CDR3 sequence: CATGTGHTDTQYF. In nucleotides, the CDR3 is TGTGCCACCGGGACAGGCCACACAGATACGCAGTATTTT.

This chain joins TRBV7-9 and TRBJ2-7, with a tentative D call TRBD2 (7 bases). Per the germline V gene, CDR1 is SEHNR and CDR2 is FQNEAQ (reference sequence). V lost 5 bases and J lost 0, with 14 bases in between. The length of the CDR3 is 15 residues. For the CDR3, the DNA is TGTGCCAGCAGCCCAGGGGCGGGAGACTCCTACGAGCAGTACTTC. Protein sequence: CASSPGAGDSYEQYF.

This rearrangement joins TRBV18 to TRBJ1-6; 7 bases align to TRBD1. With 3 bases clipped from V and 5 bases from J, the junction kept 7 bases outside the gene matches. Germline V lookup: CDR1 KGHSH, CDR2 LQKENI. This CDR3 is 16 amino acids long. In nucleotides, the CDR3 is TGTGCCAGCTCACCTTCGGGGACAGAAAATAATTCACCCCTCCACTTT. Protein sequence: CASSPSGTENNSPLHF.

The chain links TRBV14 to TRBJ1-2; tentative D call: TRBD1 (5 bases). CDR1 and CDR2 from the germline V gene are SGHDN and FVKESK. V was pared by 6 bases and J by 8 bases, with 16 bases between. The CDR3 loop spans 13 amino acids. CDR3 sequence (DNA): TGTGCCAGCAGACTCAATTCGGGACTAGGCTACACCTTC. Its translation: CASRLNSGLGYTF. Drawing the rest from reference TRBV14 and TRBJ1-2, the complete variable domain is EAGVTQFPSHSVIEKGQTVTLRCDPISGHDNLYWYRRVMGKEIKFLLHFVKESKQDESGMPNNRFLAERTGGTYSTLKVQPAELEDSGVYFCASRLNSGLGYTFGSGTRLTVV.

This rearrangement joins TRBV4-3 to TRBJ2-1; D may be TRBD2 (6 bases). V was pared by 0 bases and J by 8 bases, with 17 bases between. The CDR3 spans 16 residues. The germline gives CDR1 LGHNA, CDR2 YSLEER. The CDR3 spells CASSQDRAGIVYEQFF. Written as DNA, the CDR3 is TGCGCCAGCAGCCAAGACCGTGCGGGAATAGTATATGAGCAGTTCTTC.